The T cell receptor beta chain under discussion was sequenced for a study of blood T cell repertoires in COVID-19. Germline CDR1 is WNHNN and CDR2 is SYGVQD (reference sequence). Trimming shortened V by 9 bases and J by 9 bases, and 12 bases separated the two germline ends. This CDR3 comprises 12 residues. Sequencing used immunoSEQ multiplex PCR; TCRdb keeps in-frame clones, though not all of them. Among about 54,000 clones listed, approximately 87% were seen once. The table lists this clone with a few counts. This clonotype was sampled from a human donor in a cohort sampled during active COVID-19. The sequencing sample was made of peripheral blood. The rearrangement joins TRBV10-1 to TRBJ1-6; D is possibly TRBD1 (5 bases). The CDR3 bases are TGCGCCAGGACAGTCAGGGTTTCACCCCTCCACTTT. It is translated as CARTVRVSPLHF.